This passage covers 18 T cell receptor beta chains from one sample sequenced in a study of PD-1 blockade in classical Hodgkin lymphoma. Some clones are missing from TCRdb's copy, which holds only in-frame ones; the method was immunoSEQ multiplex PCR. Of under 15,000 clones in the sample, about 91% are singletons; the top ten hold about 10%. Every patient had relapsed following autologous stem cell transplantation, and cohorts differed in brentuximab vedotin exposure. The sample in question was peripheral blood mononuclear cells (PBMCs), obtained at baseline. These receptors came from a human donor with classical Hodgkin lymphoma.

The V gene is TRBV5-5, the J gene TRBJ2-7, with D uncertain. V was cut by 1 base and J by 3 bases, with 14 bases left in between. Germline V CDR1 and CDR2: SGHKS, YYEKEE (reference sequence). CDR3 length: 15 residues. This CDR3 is CASSLNLVGFYEQYF. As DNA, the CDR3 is TGTGCCAGCAGCTTGAACCTAGTTGGATTCTACGAGCAGTACTTC.

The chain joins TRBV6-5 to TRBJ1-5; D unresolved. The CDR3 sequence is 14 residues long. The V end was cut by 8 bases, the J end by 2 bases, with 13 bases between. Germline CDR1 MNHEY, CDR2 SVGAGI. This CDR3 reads CASGSPAGNQPQHF. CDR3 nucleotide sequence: TGTGCCAGCGGGTCACCGGCTGGCAATCAGCCCCAGCATTTT.

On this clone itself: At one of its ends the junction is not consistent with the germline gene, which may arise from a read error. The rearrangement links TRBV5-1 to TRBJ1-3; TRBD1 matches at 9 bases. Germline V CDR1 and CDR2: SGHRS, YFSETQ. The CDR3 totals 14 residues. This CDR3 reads CASSLEGQGNTIYF. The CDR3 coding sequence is TGCGCCAGCAGCTTGGAGGGACAGGGAAATACCATATATTTT. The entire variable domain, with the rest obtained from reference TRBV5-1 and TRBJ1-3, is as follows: KAGVTQTPRYLIKTRGQQVTLSCSPISGHRSVSWYQQTPGQGLQFLFEYFSETQRNKGNFPGRFSGRQFSNSRSEMNVSTLELGDSALYLCASSLEGQGNTIYFGEGSWLTVV.

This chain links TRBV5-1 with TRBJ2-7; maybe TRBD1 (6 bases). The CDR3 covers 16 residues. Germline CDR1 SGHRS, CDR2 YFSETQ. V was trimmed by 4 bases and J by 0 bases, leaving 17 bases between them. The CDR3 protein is CASSPFRGSASYEQYF. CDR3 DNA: TGCGCCAGCAGCCCCTTTAGGGGGAGTGCCTCCTACGAGCAGTACTTC.

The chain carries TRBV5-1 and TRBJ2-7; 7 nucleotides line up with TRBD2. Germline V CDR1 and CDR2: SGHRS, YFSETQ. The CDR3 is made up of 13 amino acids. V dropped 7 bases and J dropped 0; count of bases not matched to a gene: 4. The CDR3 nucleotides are TGCGCCAGCGCGGGGGAAAACTCCTACGAGCAGTACTTC. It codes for CASAGENSYEQYF.

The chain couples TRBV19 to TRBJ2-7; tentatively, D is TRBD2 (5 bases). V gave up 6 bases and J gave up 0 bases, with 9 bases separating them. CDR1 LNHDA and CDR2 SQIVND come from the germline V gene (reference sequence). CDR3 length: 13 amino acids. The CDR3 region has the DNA TGTGCCAGTAGCCCCGGGAACTCCTACGAGCAGTACTTC. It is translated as CASSPGNSYEQYF. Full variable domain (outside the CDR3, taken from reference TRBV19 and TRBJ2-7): DGGITQSPKYLFRKEGQNVTLSCEQNLNHDAMYWYRQDPGQGLRLIYYSQIVNDFQKGDIAEGYSVSREKKESFPLTVTSAQKNPTAFYLCASSPGNSYEQYFGPGTRLTVT.

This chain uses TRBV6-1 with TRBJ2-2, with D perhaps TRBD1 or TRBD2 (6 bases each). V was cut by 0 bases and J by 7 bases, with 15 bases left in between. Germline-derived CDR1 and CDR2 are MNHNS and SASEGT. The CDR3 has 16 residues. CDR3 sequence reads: CASSEAHGGGGGELFF. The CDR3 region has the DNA TGTGCCAGCAGTGAAGCGCACGGGGGCGGCGGCGGGGAGCTGTTTTTT.

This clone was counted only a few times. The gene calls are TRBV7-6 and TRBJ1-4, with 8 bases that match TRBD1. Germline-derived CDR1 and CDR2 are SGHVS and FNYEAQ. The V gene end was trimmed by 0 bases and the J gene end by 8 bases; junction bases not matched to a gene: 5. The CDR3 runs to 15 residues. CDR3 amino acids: CASSLAVGQVEKLFF. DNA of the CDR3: TGTGCCAGCAGCTTAGCGGTGGGACAGGTAGAAAAACTGTTTTTT.

Written as DNA, the CDR3 is TGCGCCAGCAGCGATGAAGGGGGTGGTGAAAAACTGTTTTTT. Its translation is CASSDEGGGEKLFF. The V gene is TRBV5-1, the J gene TRBJ1-4, with a weak D call TRBD1 (6 bases). CDR3 length: 14 amino acids. Trimming removed 4 bases from V and 7 bases from J, with 14 bases in between. The germline CDR1 and CDR2 sequences are SGHRS and YFSETQ.

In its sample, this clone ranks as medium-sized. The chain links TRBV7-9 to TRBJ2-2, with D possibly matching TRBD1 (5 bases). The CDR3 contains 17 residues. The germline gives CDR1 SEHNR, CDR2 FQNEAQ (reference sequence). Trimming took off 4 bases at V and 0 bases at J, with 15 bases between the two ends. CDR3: CASSYPVDKPNTGELFF. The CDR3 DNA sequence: TGTGCCAGCAGCTACCCGGTGGACAAGCCGAACACCGGGGAGCTGTTTTTT.

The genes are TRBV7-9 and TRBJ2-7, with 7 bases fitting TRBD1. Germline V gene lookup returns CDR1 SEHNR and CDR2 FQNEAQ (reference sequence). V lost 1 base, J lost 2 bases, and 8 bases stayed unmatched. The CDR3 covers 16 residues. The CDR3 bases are TGTGCCAGCAGCTTAGTTTCAGGGGGAGTAGCCTACGAGCAGTACTTC. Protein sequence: CASSLVSGGVAYEQYF.

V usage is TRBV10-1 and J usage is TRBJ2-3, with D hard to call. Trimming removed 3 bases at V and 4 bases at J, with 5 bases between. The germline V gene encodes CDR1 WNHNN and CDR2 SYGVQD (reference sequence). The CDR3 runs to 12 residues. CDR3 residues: CASSDSSDTQYF. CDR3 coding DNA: TGCGCCAGCAGTGACAGCTCAGATACGCAGTATTTT.

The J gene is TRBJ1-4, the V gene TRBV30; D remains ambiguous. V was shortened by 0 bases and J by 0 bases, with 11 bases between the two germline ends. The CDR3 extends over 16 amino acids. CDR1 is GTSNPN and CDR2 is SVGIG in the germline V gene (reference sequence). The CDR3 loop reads CAWSVLARSTNEKLFF. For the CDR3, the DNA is TGTGCCTGGAGTGTCCTGGCTAGATCAACTAATGAAAAACTGTTTTTT.

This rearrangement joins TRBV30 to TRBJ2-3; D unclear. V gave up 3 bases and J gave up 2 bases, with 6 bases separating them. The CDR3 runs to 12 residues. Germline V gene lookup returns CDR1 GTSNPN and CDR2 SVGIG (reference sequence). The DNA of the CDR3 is TGTGCCTGGAGCCCCCACACAGATACGCAGTATTTT. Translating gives CAWSPHTDTQYF. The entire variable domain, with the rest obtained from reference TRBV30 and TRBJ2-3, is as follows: SQTIHQWPATLVQPVGSPLSLECTVEGTSNPNLYWYRQAAGRGLQLLFYSVGIGQISSEVPQNLSASRPQDRQFILSSKKLLLSDSGFYLCAWSPHTDTQYFGPGTRLTVL.

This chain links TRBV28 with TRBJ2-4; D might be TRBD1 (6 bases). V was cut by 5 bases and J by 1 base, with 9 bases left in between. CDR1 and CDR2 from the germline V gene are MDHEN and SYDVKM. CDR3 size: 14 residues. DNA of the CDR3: TGTGCCAGCAGTCTCCAGGGGGCCAAAAACATTCAGTACTTC. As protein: CASSLQGAKNIQYF.

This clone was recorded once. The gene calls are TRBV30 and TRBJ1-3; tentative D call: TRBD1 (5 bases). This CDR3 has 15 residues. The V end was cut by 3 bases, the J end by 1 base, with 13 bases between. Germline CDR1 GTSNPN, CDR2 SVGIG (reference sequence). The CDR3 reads CAWRAAGRSGNTIYF. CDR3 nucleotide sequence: TGTGCCTGGAGGGCGGCAGGGAGGTCTGGAAACACCATATATTTT.

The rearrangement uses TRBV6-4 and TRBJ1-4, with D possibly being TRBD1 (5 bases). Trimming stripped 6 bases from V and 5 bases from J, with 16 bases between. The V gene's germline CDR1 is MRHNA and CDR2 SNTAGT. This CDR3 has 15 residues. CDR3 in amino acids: CASRRQSGVNEKLFF. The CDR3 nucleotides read TGTGCCAGCAGGAGACAGTCCGGGGTAAATGAAAAACTGTTTTTT.

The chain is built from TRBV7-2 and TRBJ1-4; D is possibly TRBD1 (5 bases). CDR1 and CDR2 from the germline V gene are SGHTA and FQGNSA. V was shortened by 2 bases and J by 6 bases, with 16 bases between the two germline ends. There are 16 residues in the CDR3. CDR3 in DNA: TGTGCCAGCAGCTTATCCTGGGGCGGGGGGGATGAAAAACTGTTTTTT. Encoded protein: CASSLSWGGGDEKLFF.